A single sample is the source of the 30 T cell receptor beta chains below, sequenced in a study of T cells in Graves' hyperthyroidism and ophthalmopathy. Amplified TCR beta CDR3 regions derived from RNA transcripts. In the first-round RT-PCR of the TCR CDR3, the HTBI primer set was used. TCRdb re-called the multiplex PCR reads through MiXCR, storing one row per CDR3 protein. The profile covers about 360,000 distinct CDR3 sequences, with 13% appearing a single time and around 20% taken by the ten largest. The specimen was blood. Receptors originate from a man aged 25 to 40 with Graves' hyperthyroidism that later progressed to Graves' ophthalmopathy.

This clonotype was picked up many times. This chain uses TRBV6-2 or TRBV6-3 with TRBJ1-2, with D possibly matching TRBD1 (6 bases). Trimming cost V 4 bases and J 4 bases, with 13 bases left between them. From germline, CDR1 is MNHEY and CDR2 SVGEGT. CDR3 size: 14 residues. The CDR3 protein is CASSSRTDGYGYTF. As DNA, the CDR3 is TGTGCCAGCAGTTCCAGGACAGACGGCTATGGCTACACCTTC.

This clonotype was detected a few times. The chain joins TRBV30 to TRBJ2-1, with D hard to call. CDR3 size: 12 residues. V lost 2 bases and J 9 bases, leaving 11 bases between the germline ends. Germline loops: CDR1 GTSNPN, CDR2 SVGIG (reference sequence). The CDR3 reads CAWSRENGEQFF. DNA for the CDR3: TGTGCCTGGAGTCGAGAGAATGGTGAGCAGTTCTTC.

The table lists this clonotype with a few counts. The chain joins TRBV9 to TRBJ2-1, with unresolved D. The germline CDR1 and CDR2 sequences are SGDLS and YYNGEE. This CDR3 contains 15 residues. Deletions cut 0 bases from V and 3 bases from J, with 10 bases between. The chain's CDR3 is CASSVAGSYYNEQFF. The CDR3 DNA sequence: TGTGCCAGCAGCGTAGCGGGTTCCTACTACAATGAGCAGTTCTTC.

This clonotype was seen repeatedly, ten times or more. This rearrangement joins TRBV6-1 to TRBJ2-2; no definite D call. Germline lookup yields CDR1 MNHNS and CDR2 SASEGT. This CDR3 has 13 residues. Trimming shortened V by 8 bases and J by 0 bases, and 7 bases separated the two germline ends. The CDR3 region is CASHTPNTGELFF. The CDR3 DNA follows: TGTGCCAGCCATACACCGAACACCGGGGAGCTGTTTTTT.

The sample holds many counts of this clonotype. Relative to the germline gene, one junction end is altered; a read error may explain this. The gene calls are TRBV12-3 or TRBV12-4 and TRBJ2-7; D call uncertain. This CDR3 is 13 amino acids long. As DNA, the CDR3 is TGTGCCAGCAGCTTAGGCAGCTCCTACGAGCAGTACTTC. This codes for CASSLGSSYEQYF.

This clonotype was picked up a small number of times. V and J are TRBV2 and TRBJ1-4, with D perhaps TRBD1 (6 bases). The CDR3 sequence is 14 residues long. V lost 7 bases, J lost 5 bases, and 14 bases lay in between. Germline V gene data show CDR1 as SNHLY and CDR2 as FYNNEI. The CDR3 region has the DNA TGTGCCAGCAAACTCTGGGGGCCCAATGAAAAACTGTTTTTT. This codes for CASKLWGPNEKLFF.

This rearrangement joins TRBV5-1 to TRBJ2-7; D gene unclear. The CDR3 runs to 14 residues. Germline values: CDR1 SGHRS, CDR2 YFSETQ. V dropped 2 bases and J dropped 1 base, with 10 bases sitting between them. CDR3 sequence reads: CASSLSDLSYEQYF. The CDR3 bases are TGCGCCAGCAGCTTATCCGATCTTTCCTACGAGCAGTACTTC.

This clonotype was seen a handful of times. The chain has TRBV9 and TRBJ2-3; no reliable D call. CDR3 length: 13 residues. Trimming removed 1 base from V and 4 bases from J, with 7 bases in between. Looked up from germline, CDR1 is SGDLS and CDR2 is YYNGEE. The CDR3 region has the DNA TGTGCCAGCAGCGTATACTTAGCAGATACGCAGTATTTT. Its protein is CASSVYLADTQYF.

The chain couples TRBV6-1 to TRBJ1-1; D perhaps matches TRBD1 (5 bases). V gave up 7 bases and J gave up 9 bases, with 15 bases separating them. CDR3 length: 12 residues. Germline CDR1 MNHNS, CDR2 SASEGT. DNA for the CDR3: TGTGCCAGCACCCTAGCAGGGTCCCAAGCTTTCTTT. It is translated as CASTLAGSQAFF.

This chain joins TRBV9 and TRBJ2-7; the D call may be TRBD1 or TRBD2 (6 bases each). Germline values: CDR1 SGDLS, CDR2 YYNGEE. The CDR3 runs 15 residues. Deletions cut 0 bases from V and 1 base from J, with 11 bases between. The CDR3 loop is CASSVEGGRSYEQYF. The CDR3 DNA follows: TGTGCCAGCAGCGTAGAGGGGGGAAGGTCCTACGAGCAGTACTTC.

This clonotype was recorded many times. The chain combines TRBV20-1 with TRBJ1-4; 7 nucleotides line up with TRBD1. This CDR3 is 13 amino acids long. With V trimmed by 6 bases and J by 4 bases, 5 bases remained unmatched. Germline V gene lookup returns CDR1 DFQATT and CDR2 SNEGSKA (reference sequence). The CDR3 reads CSAPQGDNEKLFF. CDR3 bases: TGCAGTGCCCCTCAGGGGGATAATGAAAAACTGTTTTTT.

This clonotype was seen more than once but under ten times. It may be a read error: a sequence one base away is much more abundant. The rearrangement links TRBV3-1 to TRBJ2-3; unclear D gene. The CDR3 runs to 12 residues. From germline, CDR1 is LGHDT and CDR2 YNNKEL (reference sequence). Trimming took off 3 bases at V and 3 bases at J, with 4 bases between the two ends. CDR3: CASSQRTDTQYF. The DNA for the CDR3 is TGTGCCAGCAGCCAGAGGACAGATACGCAGTATTTT.

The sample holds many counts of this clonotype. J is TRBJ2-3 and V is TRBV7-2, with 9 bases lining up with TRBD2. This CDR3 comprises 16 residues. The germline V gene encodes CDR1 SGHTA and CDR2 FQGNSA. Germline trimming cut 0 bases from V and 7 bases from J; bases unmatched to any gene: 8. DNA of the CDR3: TGTGCCAGCAGCTTAGCGCGCGGGGGGGCCGGTAATACGCAGTATTTT. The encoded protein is CASSLARGGAGNTQYF.

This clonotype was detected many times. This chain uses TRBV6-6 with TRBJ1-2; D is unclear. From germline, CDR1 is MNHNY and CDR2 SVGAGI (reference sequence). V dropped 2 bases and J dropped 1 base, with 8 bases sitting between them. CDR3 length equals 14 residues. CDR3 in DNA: TGTGCCAGCAGTTACGATACAAGTAACTATGGCTACACCTTC. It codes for CASSYDTSNYGYTF.

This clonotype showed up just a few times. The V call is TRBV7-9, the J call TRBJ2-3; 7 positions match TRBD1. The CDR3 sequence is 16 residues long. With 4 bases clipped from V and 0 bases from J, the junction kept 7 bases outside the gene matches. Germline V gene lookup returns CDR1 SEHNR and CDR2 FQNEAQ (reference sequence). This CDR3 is CASSSNPTGSTDTQYF. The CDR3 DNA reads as TGTGCCAGCAGCTCCAATCCGACAGGGAGCACAGATACGCAGTATTTT.

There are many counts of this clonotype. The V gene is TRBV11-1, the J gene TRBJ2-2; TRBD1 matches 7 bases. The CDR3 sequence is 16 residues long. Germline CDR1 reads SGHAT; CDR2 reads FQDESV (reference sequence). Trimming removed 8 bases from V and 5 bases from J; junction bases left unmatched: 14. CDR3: CASARRIAGGTGELFF. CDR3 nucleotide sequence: TGTGCCAGCGCCAGGAGAATCGCAGGGGGAACCGGGGAGCTGTTTTTT.

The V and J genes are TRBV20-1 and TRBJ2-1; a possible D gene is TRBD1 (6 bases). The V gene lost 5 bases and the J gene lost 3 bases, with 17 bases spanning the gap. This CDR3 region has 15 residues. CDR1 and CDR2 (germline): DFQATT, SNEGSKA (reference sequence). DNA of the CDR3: TGCAGTGCTCGAAGGGAAGGACAGAACTACAATGAGCAGTTCTTC. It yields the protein CSARREGQNYNEQFF.

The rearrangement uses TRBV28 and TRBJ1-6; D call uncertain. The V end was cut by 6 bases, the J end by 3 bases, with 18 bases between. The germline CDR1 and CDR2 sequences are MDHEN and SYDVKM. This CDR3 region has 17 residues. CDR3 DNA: TGTGCCAGCAGGCCGACGGAAGGGTATTTCTATAATTCACCCCTCCACTTT. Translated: CASRPTEGYFYNSPLHF.

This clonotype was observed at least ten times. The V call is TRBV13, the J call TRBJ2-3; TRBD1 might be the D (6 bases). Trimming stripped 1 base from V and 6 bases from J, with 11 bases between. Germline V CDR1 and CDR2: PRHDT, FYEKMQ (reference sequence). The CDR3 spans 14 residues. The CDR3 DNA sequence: TGTGCCAGCAGCTTAGATCAGGGGCTCGATACGCAGTATTTT. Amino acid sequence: CASSLDQGLDTQYF.

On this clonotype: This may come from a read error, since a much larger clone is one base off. CDR3 DNA: TGTGCCAGCAGCCAAACAGGACTCTATGGCCACACCTTC. It is translated as CASSQTGLYGHTF. The chain combines TRBV28 with TRBJ1-2, with D perhaps matching TRBD1 (5 bases). Per the germline V gene, CDR1 is MDHEN and CDR2 is SYDVKM. The length of the CDR3 is 13 residues.

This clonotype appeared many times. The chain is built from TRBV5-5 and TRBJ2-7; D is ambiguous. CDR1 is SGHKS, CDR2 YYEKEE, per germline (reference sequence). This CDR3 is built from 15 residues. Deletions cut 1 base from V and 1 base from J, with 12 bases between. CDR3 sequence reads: CASSLRLGISYEQYF. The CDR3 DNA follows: TGTGCCAGCAGCTTGAGGTTGGGGATATCCTACGAGCAGTACTTC.

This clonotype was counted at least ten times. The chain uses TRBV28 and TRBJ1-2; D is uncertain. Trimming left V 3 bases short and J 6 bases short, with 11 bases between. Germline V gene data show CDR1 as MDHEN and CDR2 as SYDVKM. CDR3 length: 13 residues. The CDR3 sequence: CASSFPGKNGYTF. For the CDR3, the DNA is TGTGCCAGCAGTTTTCCGGGAAAGAATGGCTACACCTTC.

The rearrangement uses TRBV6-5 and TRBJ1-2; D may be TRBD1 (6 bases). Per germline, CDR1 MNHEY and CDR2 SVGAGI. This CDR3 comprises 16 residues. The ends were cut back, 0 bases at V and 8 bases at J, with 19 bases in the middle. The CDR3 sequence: CASSYSPRGDPNGYTF. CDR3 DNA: TGTGCCAGCAGTTACTCCCCGAGGGGGGACCCAAACGGCTACACCTTC.

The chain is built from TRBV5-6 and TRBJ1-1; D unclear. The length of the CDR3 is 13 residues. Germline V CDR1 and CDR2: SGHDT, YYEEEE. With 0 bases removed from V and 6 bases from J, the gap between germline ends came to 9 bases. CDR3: CASSLGLDAEAFF. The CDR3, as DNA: TGTGCCAGCAGCTTGGGTCTGGACGCTGAAGCTTTCTTT.

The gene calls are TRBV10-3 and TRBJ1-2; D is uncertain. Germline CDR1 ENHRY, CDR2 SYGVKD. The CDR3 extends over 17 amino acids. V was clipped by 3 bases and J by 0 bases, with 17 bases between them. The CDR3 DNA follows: TGTGCCATCAGTGATTTCGGTTTTGGAGCAGCTAACTATGGCTACACCTTC. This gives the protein CAISDFGFGAANYGYTF.

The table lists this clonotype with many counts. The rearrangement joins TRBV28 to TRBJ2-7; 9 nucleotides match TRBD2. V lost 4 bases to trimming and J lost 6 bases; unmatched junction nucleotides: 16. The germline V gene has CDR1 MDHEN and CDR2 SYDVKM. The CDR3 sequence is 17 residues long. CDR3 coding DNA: TGTGCCAGCAGTTCCCAAGAAGTGGCTAGCGGGGACCGCGAGCAGTACTTC. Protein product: CASSSQEVASGDREQYF.

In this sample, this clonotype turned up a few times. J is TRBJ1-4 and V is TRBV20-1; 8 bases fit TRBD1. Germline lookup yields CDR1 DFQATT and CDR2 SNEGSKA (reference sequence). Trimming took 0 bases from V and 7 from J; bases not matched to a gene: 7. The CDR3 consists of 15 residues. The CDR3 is CSARERDRLREKLFF. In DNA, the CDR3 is TGCAGTGCTAGAGAAAGGGACAGGTTACGTGAAAAACTGTTTTTT.

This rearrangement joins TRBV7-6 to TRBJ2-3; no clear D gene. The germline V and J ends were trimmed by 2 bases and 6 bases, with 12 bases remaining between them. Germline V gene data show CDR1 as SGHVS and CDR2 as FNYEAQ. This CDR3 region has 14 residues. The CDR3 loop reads CASSLRAGEDTQYF. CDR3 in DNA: TGTGCCAGCAGCTTACGGGCAGGAGAGGATACGCAGTATTTT.

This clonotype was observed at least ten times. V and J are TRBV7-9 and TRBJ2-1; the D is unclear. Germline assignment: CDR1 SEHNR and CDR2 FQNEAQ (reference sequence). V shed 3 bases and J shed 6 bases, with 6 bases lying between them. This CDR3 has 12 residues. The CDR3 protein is CASSFGLNEQFF. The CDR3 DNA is TGTGCCAGCAGCTTTGGTCTCAATGAGCAGTTCTTC.

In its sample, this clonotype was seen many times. CDR3 nucleotides: TGTGCCAGCAGTTACAGAACATTAAACACTGAAGCTTTCTTT. Protein product: CASSYRTLNTEAFF. The chain links TRBV5-5 to TRBJ1-1; no clear D gene. V lost 5 bases and J lost 2, with 13 bases in between. The CDR3 extends over 14 amino acids. Germline V gene sequence: CDR1 SGHKS, CDR2 YYEKEE (reference sequence).